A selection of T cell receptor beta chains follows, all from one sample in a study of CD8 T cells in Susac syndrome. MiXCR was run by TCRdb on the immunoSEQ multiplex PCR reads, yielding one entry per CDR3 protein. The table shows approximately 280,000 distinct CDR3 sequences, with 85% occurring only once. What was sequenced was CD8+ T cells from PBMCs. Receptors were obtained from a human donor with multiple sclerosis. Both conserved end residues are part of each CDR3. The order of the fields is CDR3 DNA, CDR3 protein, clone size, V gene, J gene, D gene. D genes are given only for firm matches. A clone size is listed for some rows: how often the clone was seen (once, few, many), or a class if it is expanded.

DNA: TGTGCCAGCAGTGCAGACCTCCGGGACACTCAAGAGACCCAGTACTTC; CDR3: CASSADLRDTQETQYF; size: .; V: TRBV28; J: TRBJ2-5; D: .
DNA: TGTGCCAGCAGTGAAGGACTAGCGGGAGCTCAAGAGACCCAGTACTTC; CDR3: CASSEGLAGAQETQYF; size: .; V: TRBV2; J: TRBJ2-5; D: TRBD2
DNA: TGCAGCGTTCGGACCGATTTCTACGAGCAGTACTTC; CDR3: CSVRTDFYEQYF; size: .; V: TRBV29-1; J: TRBJ2-7; D: .
DNA: TGTGCCAGCAGTCCATACCGAGGACTAGCGGCGTCCTACGAGCAGTACTTC; CDR3: CASSPYRGLAASYEQYF; size: .; V: TRBV6-1; J: TRBJ2-7; D: TRBD2
DNA: TGTGCCAGCAGCGTAGCAGAGTATGGCTACACCTTC; CDR3: CASSVAEYGYTF; size: .; V: TRBV9; J: TRBJ1-2; D: .
DNA: TGTGCCAGCAGCGGCGCGGGACAGGGGAACACTGAAGCTTTCTTT; CDR3: CASSGAGQGNTEAFF; size: .; V: TRBV5-5; J: TRBJ1-1; D: TRBD1
DNA: TGTGCCAGCAGTGCCCTGTCCGGGACGGAACAAGAGACCCAGTACTTC; CDR3: CASSALSGTEQETQYF; size: .; V: TRBV6-1; J: TRBJ2-5; D: .
DNA: TGTGCCAGCAAAGGGACGGTACATGGCTACACCTTC; CDR3: CASKGTVHGYTF; size: .; V: TRBV2; J: TRBJ1-2; D: .
DNA: TGTGCCAGCAGTTACGGGGGGAGCTCCTACAATGAGCAGTTCTTC; CDR3: CASSYGGSSYNEQFF; size: few; V: TRBV6-5; J: TRBJ2-1; D: .
DNA: TGTGCCTGGAGTGCGGACTTTACGGCTTTCTTT; CDR3: CAWSADFTAFF; size: once; V: TRBV30; J: TRBJ1-1; D: .
DNA: TGCAGCGGGTTAGGGACGGCGCACGAGCAGTACTTC; CDR3: CSGLGTAHEQYF; size: .; V: TRBV29-1; J: TRBJ2-7; D: .
DNA: TGTGCCAGCAGCGACCACCGATTCGAGCGGGCGGACGCCTACGAGCAGTACTTC; CDR3: CASSDHRFERADAYEQYF; size: .; V: TRBV7-9; J: TRBJ2-7; D: .
DNA: TGCAGCGTTCGCCCCGACAATGAGCAGTTCTTC; CDR3: CSVRPDNEQFF; size: once; V: TRBV29-1; J: TRBJ2-1; D: .
DNA: TGTGCCTGGAACGGACAGGGATTCTATGGCTACACCTTC; CDR3: CAWNGQGFYGYTF; size: .; V: TRBV30; J: TRBJ1-2; D: TRBD1
DNA: TGTGCCAGCAGCCACGGACGGAATCCCAGTAGACGGGGGAACCAGCCCCAGCATTTT; CDR3: CASSHGRNPSRRGNQPQHF; size: .; V: TRBV6-1; J: TRBJ1-5; D: .
DNA: TGTGCCAGCAGCGTAGGAGGCCTAGCGGGAGGGCACATTCAGTACTTC; CDR3: CASSVGGLAGGHIQYF; size: .; V: TRBV9; J: TRBJ2-4; D: TRBD2
DNA: TGTGCCAGCAGCAACGGACTAGCGGGGGGACAAGAGACCCAGTACTTC; CDR3: CASSNGLAGGQETQYF; size: .; V: TRBV6-8; J: TRBJ2-5; D: TRBD2
DNA: TGTGCCAGCAGCTTCGTAAGGACTGAAGCTTTCTTT; CDR3: CASSFVRTEAFF; size: .; V: TRBV11-2; J: TRBJ1-1; D: .
DNA: TGCAGTGCTAGAGATATTCACGGGACACCGGCCTACGAGCAGTACTTC; CDR3: CSARDIHGTPAYEQYF; size: once; V: TRBV20-1; J: TRBJ2-7; D: .
DNA: TGCGCCAGCAGCTTGCGGACAGGGAGGTTCAACGAGCAGTACTTC; CDR3: CASSLRTGRFNEQYF; size: .; V: TRBV5-1; J: TRBJ2-7; D: TRBD1
DNA: TGTGCCATCAGTGACAGCGAAAAACTGTTTTTT; CDR3: CAISDSEKLFF; size: .; V: TRBV10-3; J: TRBJ1-4; D: .
DNA: TGTGCCAGCAGCGTAGAACTAGCGCGGTACAATGAGCAGTTCTTC; CDR3: CASSVELARYNEQFF; size: .; V: TRBV9; J: TRBJ2-1; D: TRBD2
DNA: TGTGCCAGCAGCTTCAGGGGGGGCGCCGACAAAGCTTTCTTT; CDR3: CASSFRGGADKAFF; size: .; V: TRBV11-2; J: TRBJ1-1; D: TRBD1
DNA: TGTGCCAGCCTCAACCGGGACGCCATAATTCAGTTCTTC; CDR3: CASLNRDAIIQFF; size: .; V: TRBV25-1; J: TRBJ2-1; D: .
DNA: TGCAGTGCTAGAGTTCGGCAAGAGACCCAGTACTTC; CDR3: CSARVRQETQYF; size: .; V: TRBV20-1; J: TRBJ2-5; D: .
DNA: TGCGCCAGCAGCCAAGGTCAGCCAGCGTCCTACGAGCAGTACTTC; CDR3: CASSQGQPASYEQYF; size: .; V: TRBV4-1; J: TRBJ2-7; D: .
DNA: TGCAGTGCATGGGTTAGAAATGAAGAACTGTTTTTT; CDR3: CSAWVRNEELFF; size: .; V: TRBV20-1; J: TRBJ1-4; D: .
DNA: TGTGCCAGCAGCAGGGGACGTTGGGGCTACACCTTC; CDR3: CASSRGRWGYTF; size: .; V: TRBV9; J: TRBJ1-2; D: .
DNA: TGTGCCAGCAGCGTCTCGGGGAGTTTCAGTCCCTCGAACACCGGGGAGCTGTTTTTT; CDR3: CASSVSGSFSPSNTGELFF; size: .; V: TRBV27; J: TRBJ2-2; D: .